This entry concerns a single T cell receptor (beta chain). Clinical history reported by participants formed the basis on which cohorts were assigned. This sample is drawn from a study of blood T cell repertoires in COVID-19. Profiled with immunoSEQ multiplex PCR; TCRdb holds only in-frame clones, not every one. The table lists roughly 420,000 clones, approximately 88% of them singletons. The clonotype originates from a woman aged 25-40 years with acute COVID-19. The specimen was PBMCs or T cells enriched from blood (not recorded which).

The CDR3 bases are TGTGCCAGTACGGGACAGGGTCTCAATGAGCAGTTCTTC. The encoded protein is CASTGQGLNEQFF. The J gene is TRBJ2-1, the V gene TRBV19, with 9 nucleotides matching TRBD1. CDR1 and CDR2 (germline): LNHDA, SQIVND (reference sequence). V dropped 7 bases and J dropped 6; count of bases not matched to a gene: 4. The CDR3 is 13 amino acids.